A selection of T cell receptor beta chains follows, all from one sample in a study of blood T cell repertoires in COVID-19. Sequencing was performed with immunoSEQ multiplex PCR; in TCRdb, only in-frame clones are kept and a portion is missing. The table records about 160,000 clones, roughly 90% of them present only once. Specimen: PBMCs or T cells enriched from blood (not recorded which). These receptors originate from a woman aged 45-65 years who had recovered from COVID-19. The CDR3 runs from the conserved cysteine through the conserved F or W. The D gene is left open where the match is weak. Clone size is given for some rows only: seen once, a few or many times, or a class if the clone is expanded.

TRBV11-3,-,-,TRBJ2-1,TGTGCCAGCAGCCTAGGGTTGGTTTTTGCCGATTTTACGGATGAGCAGTTCTTC,CASSLGLVFADFTDEQFF
TRBV12-3/TRBV12-4,few,-,TRBJ1-1,TGTGCCAGCAGTTTCCGGGGTCGTGAAGCTTTCTTT,CASSFRGREAFF
TRBV7-9,-,-,TRBJ1-2,TGTGCCAGCAGCTTTGATCAACTAGGCTACACCTTC,CASSFDQLGYTF
TRBV7-2,once,-,TRBJ1-4,TGTGCCAGCAGCCTCCAGCGGACAGCTAATGAAAAACTGTTTTTT,CASSLQRTANEKLFF
TRBV18,-,TRBD1,TRBJ2-7,TGTGCCAGCTCCCCGCCGGGACAGGGGTTCCACGAGCAGTACTTC,CASSPPGQGFHEQYF
TRBV4-3,-,-,TRBJ1-2,TGCGCCAGCAGCCCCTCCGGGACAAATTATGGCTACACCTTC,CASSPSGTNYGYTF
TRBV6-5,-,-,TRBJ2-3,TGTGCCAGCAAAGTAGGGGGCACAGATACGCAGTATTTT,CASKVGGTDTQYF
TRBV4-3,-,-,TRBJ2-3,TGCGCCAGCAGCCGGGAGATGGGAAATACGCAGTATTTT,CASSREMGNTQYF
TRBV11-2,-,TRBD1,TRBJ1-4,TGTGCCAGCAGCCCGAATGGGGACAGGGATGAAAAACTGTTTTTT,CASSPNGDRDEKLFF
TRBV19,-,-,TRBJ2-1,TGTGCCAGCAGCCCTACCGGGACACTCTCCTACAATGAGCAGTTCTTC,CASSPTGTLSYNEQFF
TRBV29-1,-,-,TRBJ1-1,TGCAGCGTTGAAGTGGGGGGTGGCACTGAAGCTTTCTTT,CSVEVGGGTEAFF
TRBV10-1,-,TRBD2,TRBJ2-7,TGCGCCAGCAGTGAGTGCTTGCGGGGGGCCTCACCATACGAGCAGTACTTC,CASSECLRGASPYEQYF
TRBV7-6,-,-,TRBJ2-7,TGTGCCAGCAGCTTAGGCGGGACGGACCACTACGAGCAGTACTTC,CASSLGGTDHYEQYF
TRBV7-2,-,-,TRBJ1-2,TGTGCCAGCAGCTTACTAAGATTTTACACCTTC,CASSLLRFYTF
TRBV9,-,TRBD1,TRBJ1-2,TGTGCCAGCAGCCAGGGTCAGGGGGCTAACTATGGCTACACCTTC,CASSQGQGANYGYTF
TRBV5-5,-,TRBD1,TRBJ1-2,TGTGCCAGCAGCTTGGAAGGGACAGGGGGGAGCTATGGCTACACCTTC,CASSLEGTGGSYGYTF
TRBV6-6,once,-,TRBJ1-2,TGTGCCAGCAGTAGTTCGCCGGGAGCTAACTATGGCTACACCTTC,CASSSSPGANYGYTF
TRBV24-1,-,TRBD2,TRBJ2-3,TGTGCCACCAGTGATTTGCGGGGCGGGGGAGTCACAGATACGCAGTATTTT,CATSDLRGGGVTDTQYF
TRBV4-1,-,TRBD1,TRBJ2-1,TGCGCCAGCAGCCACTGGACAGGGGCGAAAAATGAGCAGTTCTTC,CASSHWTGAKNEQFF
TRBV5-1,-,TRBD1,TRBJ2-3,TGCGCCAGCAGCTTGGGGACAGGCGTGGCAGATACGCAGTATTTT,CASSLGTGVADTQYF
TRBV2,few,TRBD1,TRBJ1-2,TGTGCCAGCAATCCCACCGGGACAGGATTTACTAACTATGGCTACACCTTC,CASNPTGTGFTNYGYTF
TRBV4-3,few,-,TRBJ2-1,TGCGCCAGCAGCCAAGATCTAGGGGTGTCGGGACAACCTAATGAGCAGTTCTTC,CASSQDLGVSGQPNEQFF
TRBV7-2,-,TRBD1,TRBJ2-2,TGTGCCAGCAGCCCTACGGGCAGGGGGACGAACGGGGAGCTGTTTTTT,CASSPTGRGTNGELFF
TRBV7-2,-,-,TRBJ1-1,TGTGCCAGCAGCCCCCCGGGACTTCCGCTCTTT,CASSPPGLPLF
TRBV11-2,-,-,TRBJ2-7,TGTGCCAGCAGCTTAGGGGGCGGGGGCGAATACGAGCAGTACTTC,CASSLGGGGEYEQYF
TRBV4-3,-,TRBD1,TRBJ1-2,TGCGCCAGCAGCGAAGGACGACAGGGATTCCACTATGGCTACACCTTC,CASSEGRQGFHYGYTF
TRBV12-3/TRBV12-4,-,TRBD1,TRBJ2-1,TGTGCCAGCAGTTCACAGGGGAACAATGAGCAGTTCTTC,CASSSQGNNEQFF
TRBV11-3,-,-,TRBJ1-1,TGTGCCAGCAGCTTAGTCTCCCTTGGCAACACTGAAGCTTTCTTT,CASSLVSLGNTEAFF
TRBV12-5,-,-,TRBJ1-1,TGTGCTAGTGGTTTATCAGAGAACACTGAAGCTTTCTTT,CASGLSENTEAFF
TRBV30,-,-,TRBJ1-5,TGTGCCTGGAGTAGGGGCAGGGATCAGCCCCAGCATTTT,CAWSRGRDQPQHF
TRBV9,-,-,TRBJ1-2,TGTGCCAGCAGCGTCGACAGCTATGGCTACACCTTC,CASSVDSYGYTF
TRBV6-6,-,-,TRBJ1-1,TGTGCCAGCAGTTACCTAACATTGGACAGAAACACTGAAGCTTTCTTT,CASSYLTLDRNTEAFF
TRBV27,-,TRBD2,TRBJ2-1,TGTGCCAGCAGTTTATTACTAGCGGTATACAATGAGCAGTTCTTC,CASSLLLAVYNEQFF
TRBV9,-,-,TRBJ2-7,TGTGCCAGCAGCGTAGGGGGGGACCACACCTACGAGCAGTACTTC,CASSVGGDHTYEQYF
TRBV6-5,once,TRBD2,TRBJ2-7,TGTGCCAGCAGTTACAAACTAGCGGGGGGCCGCGAGCAGTACTTC,CASSYKLAGGREQYF
TRBV4-3,-,TRBD1,TRBJ1-1,TGCGCCAGCAGCCAAGCCAGGCCGGGACAGGGAGGGTTTAACACTGAAGCTTTCTTT,CASSQARPGQGGFNTEAFF
TRBV14,once,-,TRBJ2-5,TGTGCCAGCAGCCAAGGCGGCCAAGAGACCCAGTACTTC,CASSQGGQETQYF
TRBV30,-,TRBD2,TRBJ2-2,TGTGCCTGGAGTGTGCGGGGGGTTTACACCGGGGAGCTGTTTTTT,CAWSVRGVYTGELFF
TRBV6-2/TRBV6-3,-,-,TRBJ1-1,TGTGCCAGCAGTTACCTATACAGGGTTGGGTTGAGCACTGAAGCTTTCTTT,CASSYLYRVGLSTEAFF
TRBV7-3,few,TRBD1,TRBJ2-2,TGTGCCAGCAGCTTAACGGGACAGGGGAACACCGGGGAGCTGTTTTTT,CASSLTGQGNTGELFF
TRBV6-1,-,TRBD1,TRBJ1-3,TGTGCCAGCAGTGTGGGACAGTTCCGCTCTGGAAACACCATATATTTT,CASSVGQFRSGNTIYF